This T cell receptor (beta chain) was sequenced in a study of T cells in Graves' hyperthyroidism and ophthalmopathy. At the level of the study: Before any treatment, at initial diagnosis, peripheral blood was collected.

Disease duration under 2 months; hyperthyroidism patients were aged 18 to 65. Looked up from germline, CDR1 is MDHEN and CDR2 is SYDVKM. The length of the CDR3 is 14 residues. V was trimmed by 3 bases and J by 5 bases, leaving 14 bases between them. There are many counts of this clonotype. Its matching antigen is unknown. Study results and caveats: From stable hyperthyroidism, ophthalmopathy was set apart by a 13 V-J model.

The TCR beta CDR3 regions underwent amplification using RNA transcripts as the source. Researchers ran a first-round RT-PCR on the TCR CDR3 using the HTBI primer set. In TCRdb, the multiplex PCR reads were re-called with MiXCR into one record per CDR3 protein. The table has some 620,000 distinct CDR3 sequences, around 15% seen once. The clonotype originates from a woman in her thirties with Graves' hyperthyroidism. This rearrangement joins TRBV28 to TRBJ2-7; D is unclear. Sequences were obtained from blood. The CDR3 protein is CASSLWQFADEQYF. The CDR3 DNA reads as TGTGCCAGCAGTTTGTGGCAGTTCGCCGACGAGCAGTACTTC.